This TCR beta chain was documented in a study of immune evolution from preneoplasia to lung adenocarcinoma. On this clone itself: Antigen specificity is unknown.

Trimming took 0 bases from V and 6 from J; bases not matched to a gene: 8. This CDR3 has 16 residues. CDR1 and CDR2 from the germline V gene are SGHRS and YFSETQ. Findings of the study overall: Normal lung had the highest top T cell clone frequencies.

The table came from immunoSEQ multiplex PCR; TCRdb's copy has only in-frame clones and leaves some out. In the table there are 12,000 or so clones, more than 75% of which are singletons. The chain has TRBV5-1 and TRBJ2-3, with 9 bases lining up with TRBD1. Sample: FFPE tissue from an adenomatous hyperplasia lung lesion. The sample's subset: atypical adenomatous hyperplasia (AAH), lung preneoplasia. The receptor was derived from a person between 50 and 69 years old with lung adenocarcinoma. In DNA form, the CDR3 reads TGCGCCAGCAGCTTGGCCGGGACAGGGTCAAGTGATACGCAGTATTTT. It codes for CASSLAGTGSSDTQYF.